This T cell receptor beta chain was retrieved from a study of blood T cell repertoires in COVID-19. The overall study: The cDNA or gDNA used as material had been derived from T cells, B-cell-depleted T cells, or PBMCs.

Seattle researchers signed up patients amid active infection and tracked them longitudinally. From germline, CDR1 is SGHVS and CDR2 FQNEAQ. This CDR3 region has 14 residues. V gave up 5 bases and J gave up 5 bases, with 16 bases separating them. Sequencing used immunoSEQ multiplex PCR; TCRdb keeps in-frame clones, though not all of them. The sample includes over 450,000 clones, roughly nine tenths of them seen just once. Material: peripheral blood. This clonotype was obtained from a man aged 18 to 35 with COVID-19, enrolled during active disease. The chain recombines TRBV7-8 with TRBJ2-7; D possibly corresponds to TRBD2 (6 bases). DNA for the CDR3: TGTGCCAGCAGCCTAGACTCGGGGAGGCACGAGCAGTACTTC. Protein: CASSLDSGRHEQYF.